These 26 T cell receptor beta chains came from one sample sequenced in a study of shared clonotypes between healthy human individuals. Using immunoSEQ multiplex PCR, the repertoire was profiled, and TCRdb retains in-frame clones only, with some absent. Among fewer than 650,000 clones listed, around three quarters were seen once. The sequencing sample was made of PBMCs. These receptors were collected from a woman between 35 and 50 years old in good health. Some clones in this sample may be carry-over from other donors' samples.

The chain joins TRBV11-2 to TRBJ2-7, with 9 bases matching TRBD2. Per germline, CDR1 SGHAT and CDR2 FQNNGV. This CDR3 spans 16 amino acids. J gave up 4 bases and V 2 bases, and 9 bases lay outside the gene matches. As DNA, the CDR3 is TGTGCCAGCAGCTTACTTGCGGGAGGGCCTAGGTACGAGCAGTACTTC. Translating it yields CASSLLAGGPRYEQYF.

V is TRBV28 and J is TRBJ1-1; D may be TRBD1 (6 bases). Germline values: CDR1 MDHEN, CDR2 SYDVKM. The V end was cut by 6 bases, the J end by 0 bases, with 11 bases between. This CDR3 comprises 14 residues. CDR3 loop: CASSTDRMNTEAFF. CDR3 DNA: TGTGCCAGCAGCACCGACAGGATGAACACTGAAGCTTTCTTT.

In this sample, this clone turned up a few times. The V gene is TRBV23-1, the J gene TRBJ2-7, with TRBD1 identical over 11 bases. TRBV23-1 carries the ORF label, with uncertain function. The length of the CDR3 is 15 residues. J gave up 4 bases and V 6 bases, and 8 bases lay outside the gene matches. The CDR3 region is CASRGTGTGGYEQYF. The DNA of the CDR3 is TGCGCCAGCAGGGGCACCGGGACAGGGGGTTACGAGCAGTACTTC.

The V gene is TRBV7-6, the J gene TRBJ2-2; D remains unclear. CDR3 size: 12 residues. Trimming took 1 base from V and 5 from J, leaving 2 bases between them. Germline loops: CDR1 SGHVS, CDR2 FNYEAQ. DNA for the CDR3: TGTGCCAGCAGCTTAGAAACCGGGGAGCTGTTTTTT. Its translation is CASSLETGELFF.

This clone was picked up one time. The chain employs TRBV7-9 and TRBJ2-7, with D tentatively TRBD2 (6 bases). Germline V gene data show CDR1 as SEHNR and CDR2 as FQNEAQ (reference sequence). V was clipped by 5 bases and J by 4 bases, with 12 bases between them. The CDR3 has 13 amino acids. Here the CDR3 reads CASSNSGKYEQYF. The CDR3 DNA follows: TGTGCCAGCAGCAATAGCGGAAAATACGAGCAGTACTTC.

The chain joins TRBV20-1 to TRBJ2-7, with D perhaps TRBD1 (6 bases). This CDR3 contains 11 residues. Germline CDR1 and CDR2: DFQATT and SNEGSKA (reference sequence). The V end lost 6 bases, the J end lost 4 bases, and 10 bases lay between the germline ends. The CDR3 nucleotides are TGCAGTGCCCTCGGACAGTACGAGCAGTACTTC. It specifies CSALGQYEQYF.

This rearrangement joins TRBV5-6 to TRBJ2-1; no firm D call. Germline values: CDR1 SGHDT, CDR2 YYEEEE. CDR3 size: 13 residues. V lost 4 bases and J lost 8, with 13 bases in between. The CDR3 nucleotides are TGTGCCAGCAGCCGTCGACTTCCCCATGAGCAGTTCTTC. It specifies CASSRRLPHEQFF.

The rearrangement uses TRBV5-1 and TRBJ1-6; D ambiguous. The V end lost 0 bases, the J end lost 6 bases, and 10 bases lay between the germline ends. CDR3 length: 15 amino acids. Germline loops: CDR1 SGHRS, CDR2 YFSETQ. CDR3 nucleotide sequence: TGCGCCAGCAGCTTGGAGGGCAGGCTTAATTCACCCCTCCACTTT. It encodes CASSLEGRLNSPLHF.

This chain connects TRBV7-9 to TRBJ2-7, with D perhaps matching TRBD1 (5 bases). The CDR3 consists of 12 residues. V lost 7 bases to trimming and J lost 3 bases, with 10 bases between them. The germline CDR1 and CDR2 sequences are SEHNR and FQNEAQ (reference sequence). CDR3 loop: CASKGRFYEQYF. DNA for the CDR3: TGTGCCAGCAAGGGGCGGTTCTACGAGCAGTACTTC.

This clone was found once. J is TRBJ2-1 and V is TRBV5-6; 7 nucleotides match TRBD2. The CDR3 consists of 15 residues. Germline V CDR1 and CDR2: SGHDT, YYEEEE. Trimming cost V 1 base and J 4 bases; bases outside gene matches: 5. The chain's CDR3 is CASSLSASGYNEQFF. Here the CDR3 DNA reads TGTGCCAGCAGCTTGTCGGCTAGCGGATACAATGAGCAGTTCTTC.

This clone was detected once. The genes are TRBV6-6 and TRBJ2-4; TRBD2 agrees at 9 bases. The V gene's germline CDR1 is MNHNY and CDR2 SVGAGI (reference sequence). The CDR3 totals 11 residues. J was trimmed by 11 bases and V by 5 bases; bases with no gene match: 1. CDR3 in amino acids: CASSIAGVQYF. The CDR3 DNA reads as TGTGCCAGCAGTATAGCGGGGGTTCAGTACTTC.

In DNA, the CDR3 is TGCGCCAGCAGCCAGGAATTACTAGCGGGAGGGCCCAGCTCCTACAATGAGCAGTTCTTC. It translates to CASSQELLAGGPSSYNEQFF. The J gene is TRBJ2-1, the V gene TRBV4-1; 13 bases are shared with TRBD2. The germline V gene has CDR1 MGHRA and CDR2 YSYEKL. The CDR3 length is 20 residues. V trimming: 3 bases; J trimming: 0 bases; junction bases outside the gene matches: 11.

V is TRBV2 and J is TRBJ2-7; D unresolved. This CDR3 comprises 12 residues. The germline gives CDR1 SNHLY, CDR2 FYNNEI. Trimming took 3 bases from V and 7 from J, leaving 10 bases between them. CDR3 sequence: CASSDHVWEQYF. CDR3 DNA: TGTGCCAGCAGTGACCATGTCTGGGAGCAGTACTTC.

This sequence joins TRBV2 and TRBJ2-1; 14 bases align to TRBD2. The CDR3 covers 16 residues. Germline trimming cut 4 bases from V and 8 bases from J; bases unmatched to any gene: 7. Germline lookup yields CDR1 SNHLY and CDR2 FYNNEI. CDR3 protein: CASSGGTSGRVHEQFF. The CDR3 nucleotides are TGTGCCAGCAGTGGTGGGACTAGCGGGAGAGTTCATGAGCAGTTCTTC.

To note about this clone: It is unclear where the CDR3 begins or ends on the DNA, so no DNA is shown, and the CDR3 is as TCRdb lists it. The chain combines TRBV6-6 with TRBJ2-7; the table's D call TRBD1 went unverified against the DNA. The CDR3 spans 15 amino acids, including both terminal residues. Germline lookup yields CDR1 MNHNY and CDR2 SVGAGI (reference sequence). CDR3 protein: CASSSSGTAFYEQYF.

The CDR3 sequence: CSGGLAGVNEQFF. CDR3 sequence (DNA): TGCAGCGGGGGACTAGCGGGAGTAAATGAGCAGTTCTTC. The chain joins TRBV29-1 to TRBJ2-1; 14 nucleotides line up with TRBD2. Germline V gene lookup returns CDR1 SQVTM and CDR2 ANQGSEA. This CDR3 comprises 13 residues. J lost 7 bases, V lost 7 bases, and 3 bases had no gene match.

The rearrangement uses TRBV29-1 and TRBJ2-7; TRBD1 agrees at 9 bases. V lost 7 bases to trimming and J lost 3 bases; unmatched junction nucleotides: 4. The CDR3 is made up of 12 amino acids. CDR1 and CDR2 from the germline V gene are SQVTM and ANQGSEA. The CDR3 DNA reads TGCAGCGGGCGGACAGGGGACTACGAGCAGTACTTC. This codes for CSGRTGDYEQYF.

CDR3 residues: CARGQDLARAGEQYF. The CDR3 coding sequence is TGTGCCAGGGGACAGGATTTAGCGAGGGCGGGAGAGCAGTACTTC. J is TRBJ2-7 and V is TRBV2, with 8 nucleotides matching TRBD1. The CDR3 loop spans 15 amino acids. With 9 bases clipped from V and 7 bases from J, the junction kept 17 bases outside the gene matches. Germline values: CDR1 SNHLY, CDR2 FYNNEI.

The chain has TRBV28 and TRBJ1-1; possibly TRBD1 for D (6 bases). The V end lost 2 bases, the J end lost 0 bases, and 10 bases lay between the germline ends. This CDR3 is built from 15 residues. Germline CDR1 is MDHEN and CDR2 is SYDVKM. The CDR3 here is CASSLRGHVNTEAFF. CDR3 sequence (DNA): TGTGCCAGCAGTTTACGGGGACACGTGAACACTGAAGCTTTCTTT.

This clone was counted once. Compared with germline, one end of the junction differs, possibly owing to a read error. The chain uses TRBV7-8 and TRBJ2-7, with D uncertain. Germline CDR1 reads SGHVS; CDR2 reads FQNEAQ. The CDR3 is 15 residues long. CDR3 residues: CSSSLLRYSPYEQYF. The CDR3 DNA reads TGTTCCAGCAGTCTCCTCCGCTACTCACCCTACGAGCAGTACTTC.

This clone was detected a few times. The chain is built from TRBV6-1 and TRBJ2-7; no clear D. CDR1 is MNHNS and CDR2 is SASEGT in the germline V gene. Trimming cost V 0 bases and J 7 bases, with 13 bases left between them. There are 14 residues in the CDR3. CDR3 residues: CASSEALTGVEQYF. As DNA, the CDR3 is TGTGCCAGCAGTGAAGCGCTGACCGGTGTAGAGCAGTACTTC.

This sequence joins TRBV7-2 and TRBJ1-2; D gene ambiguous. The CDR3 totals 14 residues. Deletions cut 6 bases from V and 1 base from J, with 12 bases between. Germline V gene lookup returns CDR1 SGHTA and CDR2 FQGNSA. CDR3 sequence (DNA): TGTGCCAGCAGTTTCGCAGGTAGTAACTATGGCTACACCTTC. Its protein is CASSFAGSNYGYTF.

This clone came up a few times. The chain carries TRBV30 and TRBJ1-3, with a tentative D call TRBD1 (5 bases). V dropped 1 base and J dropped 0 bases, with 10 bases sitting between them. Per germline, CDR1 GTSNPN and CDR2 SVGIG (reference sequence). CDR3 length: 15 amino acids. The DNA of the CDR3 is TGTGCCTGGAGTGCGGGAGACAGCTCTGGAAACACCATATATTTT. This sequence encodes CAWSAGDSSGNTIYF.

J is TRBJ2-1 and V is TRBV11-2; TRBD1 matches at 8 bases. Germline V gives CDR1 SGHAT, CDR2 FQNNGV. The V gene end was trimmed by 6 bases and the J gene end by 15 bases; junction bases not matched to a gene: 16. CDR3 length: 14 residues. The CDR3: CASRSLSGGTGRFF. The CDR3 DNA reads TGTGCCAGCAGGTCCCTCAGCGGCGGGACAGGAAGGTTCTTC.

The V call is TRBV28, the J call TRBJ2-6; 10 nucleotides line up with TRBD1. This CDR3 contains 17 residues. V trimming: 3 bases; J trimming: 4 bases; junction bases outside the gene matches: 6. CDR1 is MDHEN, CDR2 SYDVKM, per germline. Here the CDR3 DNA reads TGTGCCAGCAGTTTGACAGGGGGCGCGCGAGGGGCCAACGTCCTGACTTTC. This encodes CASSLTGGARGANVLTF.

The chain couples TRBV5-4 to TRBJ2-4, with TRBD1 as a possible D gene (6 bases). From germline, CDR1 is SGHNT and CDR2 YYREEE (reference sequence). The V end lost 5 bases, the J end lost 1 base, and 10 bases lay between the germline ends. The CDR3 spans 14 residues. Written as DNA, the CDR3 is TGTGCCAGCAGAACAGACAGGGCCAAAAACATTCAGTACTTC. Translating it yields CASRTDRAKNIQYF.